This T cell receptor beta chain emerged from a study of blood T cell repertoires in COVID-19. The CDR3 is 14 residues long. Trimming left V 6 bases short and J 5 bases short, with 14 bases between. The germline V gene encodes CDR1 LNHDA and CDR2 SQIVND (reference sequence). Generated by immunoSEQ multiplex PCR, the TCRdb table keeps only in-frame clones and is missing some. The table has around 200,000 clones, around nine tenths seen once. The sequenced material came from peripheral blood. The sequence derives from a young man with active or convalescent COVID-19. The rearrangement uses TRBV19 and TRBJ1-5; no firm D call. The DNA of the CDR3 is TGTGCCAGTAGCGAGGCAGACCTTGATCAGCCCCAGCATTTT. Translating it yields CASSEADLDQPQHF.